This T cell receptor (beta chain) was sequenced during a study of control samples from healthy donors and cancer patients. The CDR3 contains 15 residues. V lost 1 base to trimming and J lost 0 bases, with 9 bases between them. Germline loops: CDR1 SGHDN, CDR2 FVKESK. Some clones are missing from TCRdb's copy, which holds only in-frame ones; the method was immunoSEQ multiplex PCR. Of 150,000 or so clones listed, about 94% are singletons. This chain uses TRBV14 with TRBJ1-1, with D unclear. Sequenced sample: blood. This sequence originates from a man aged 35 to 55 in good health. The DNA of the CDR3 is TGTGCCAGCAGCCAAGTGCGGCGGATGAACACTGAAGCTTTCTTT. Translating it yields CASSQVRRMNTEAFF.